The rows below give T cell receptor beta chains drawn from one sample of a study of cytomegalovirus exposure and HLA in healthy donors. Assay used: immunoSEQ multiplex PCR; TCRdb lists only in-frame clones, some missing. The data hold 120,000 to 150,000 clones, with roughly four fifths observed a single time. Sequencing used PBMCs. The receptors come from a woman between 45 and 65 years old in good health and CMV-seronegative. The CDR3 runs from the conserved cysteine through the conserved F or W. The order of the fields is D gene, V gene, CDR3 length, CDR3 protein. D genes are given only for firm matches.

TRBD2,TRBV5-1,15,CASSLGLAGGDTQYF
TRBD1,TRBV9,14,CASSVEQGDSPLHF
-,TRBV15,15,CATSRDRTGSYEQYF
-,TRBV19,14,CASSIDGVVYGYTF
-,TRBV6-1,13,CASSPYSNQPQHF
-,TRBV15,14,CATSISGRVTEAFF
-,TRBV15,13,CATGSHSPYEQYF
-,TRBV5-1,15,CASSLTPSDNSPLHF
-,TRBV2,15,CASSEGTSSGTEAFF
TRBD1,TRBV2,14,CASAGQGTNNEQFF
TRBD1,TRBV15,16,CATSRPQTGTQETQYF
-,TRBV18,16,CASSPLYSPNNSPLHF